The source of this T cell receptor beta chain is a study of T cells expressing NK-cell markers. Across the whole study: The TCR beta repertoires were obtained from sorted CD3+CD56+NKG2C+, CD3+CD56+NKG2C- and CD3+CD56-NKG2C+ T cells.

Concerning this clonotype itself: Its antigen is currently unknown.

Scientists made TCR beta cDNA using 5'RACE template switching with UMIs. TCRdb re-called the 5' RACE reads and shows each CDR3 protein once, DNA omitted. In all, the sample yields thousands of distinct CDR3 sequences. Whole-study results and caveats: Of the CD8+ T cell pool in more than 5 donors, roughly 1.0-7.5% was accounted for by dominant NKG2C+ clonotypes.

The material sequenced was blood T cells: a sorted CD56 or NKG2C T cell subset, CD4+ or CD8+ T cells, or bulk PBMC T cells (not recorded which). The receptor was derived from a man in his late teens or twenties in good health.

This chain's CDR3 is CASSLGGASPLHF. This chain links TRBV5-1 with TRBJ1-6; TCRdb designates TRBD1, a call that cannot be tested without DNA. CDR1 and CDR2 (germline): SGHRS, YFSETQ. CDR3 size: 13 residues. Combining the CDR3 with reference TRBV5-1 and TRBJ1-6 gives the whole variable domain KAGVTQTPRYLIKTRGQQVTLSCSPISGHRSVSWYQQTPGQGLQFLFEYFSETQRNKGNFPGRFSGRQFSNSRSEMNVSTLELGDSALYLCASSLGGASPLHFGNGTRLTVT.